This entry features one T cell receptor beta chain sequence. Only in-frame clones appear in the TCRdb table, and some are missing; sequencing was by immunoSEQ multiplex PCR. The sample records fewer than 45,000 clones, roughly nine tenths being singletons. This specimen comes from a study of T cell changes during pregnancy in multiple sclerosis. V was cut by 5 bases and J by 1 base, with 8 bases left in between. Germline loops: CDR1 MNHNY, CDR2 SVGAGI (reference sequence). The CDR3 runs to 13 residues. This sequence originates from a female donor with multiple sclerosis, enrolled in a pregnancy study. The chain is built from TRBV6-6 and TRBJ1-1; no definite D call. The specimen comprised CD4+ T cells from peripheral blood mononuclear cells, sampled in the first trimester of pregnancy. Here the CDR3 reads CASSATGNTEAFF. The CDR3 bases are TGTGCCAGCAGTGCCACGGGGAACACTGAAGCTTTCTTT.